This record looks at one T cell receptor beta chain sequence and its context. No antigen is known for it. These data come from a study of STAT5B mutations in CD4+ large granular lymphocyte leukemia. This table comes from immunoSEQ multiplex PCR, and its TCRdb copy is limited to in-frame clones, with some not included. This repertoire shows more than 30,000 clones, about 89% found once; its top ten account for over 0.35%. Points from the study as a whole: Patient CD4-sorted repertoires stayed more clonal than healthy ones after leukemic-clone removal.

The source material was CD4+ T cells from blood buffy coats. The TCR originated in a human donor in good health.

CDR3 amino acids: CAADSGVNTEAFF. CDR3 nucleotide sequence: TGTGCCGCCGATAGTGGGGTGAACACTGAAGCTTTCTTT. The rearrangement links TRBV10-3 to TRBJ1-1; D is uncertain. The CDR3 extends over 13 amino acids. The germline V gene encodes CDR1 ENHRY and CDR2 SYGVKD. V lost 11 bases, J lost 0 bases, and 13 bases lay in between.